The rows below give T cell receptor beta chains drawn from one sample of a study of technical replicates of blood from several donors. TCRdb keeps only in-frame clones here, not all; method: immunoSEQ multiplex PCR. The sample has about 85,000 clones, roughly 94% seen once; the top ten hold 0.25%. The specimen was T cells isolated from PBMCs. The source is a human donor in good health. Each CDR3 is given with its conserved first and last residue. A D gene is named only where the DNA matches it firmly. Expanded clones are given a class, and other clones once, few, many or no size at all.

- | TRBD1 | TRBJ2-7 | TRBV13 | CASSRTGGSYEQYF | TGTGCCAGCAGCCGGACAGGGGGCAGCTACGAGCAGTACTTC
- | - | TRBJ1-1 | TRBV19 | CASSPAQATEAFF | TGTGCCAGTAGTCCGGCCCAGGCCACTGAAGCTTTCTTT
- | - | TRBJ2-1 | TRBV5-6 | CASSQNRVYYNEQFF | TGTGCCAGCAGTCAGAACAGGGTATACTACAATGAGCAGTTCTTC
- | TRBD2 | TRBJ2-4 | TRBV30 | CAWAHSGVKNIQYF | TGTGCCTGGGCCCATAGCGGGGTCAAAAACATTCAGTACTTC
- | TRBD2 | TRBJ2-7 | TRBV5-5 | CASSLDLAGTYEQYF | TGTGCCAGCAGCTTGGATCTAGCGGGCACCTACGAGCAGTACTTC
- | - | TRBJ1-1 | TRBV5-4 | CASSLRGLGTEAFF | TGTGCCAGCAGCCTCAGGGGTTTGGGCACTGAAGCTTTCTTT
- | - | TRBJ1-5 | TRBV19 | CASSNPVRSNQPQHF | TGTGCCAGTAGTAACCCCGTACGGAGCAATCAGCCCCAGCATTTT
- | - | TRBJ1-2 | TRBV25-1 | CASSATGNYGYTF | TGTGCCAGCAGTGCTACAGGGAACTATGGCTACACCTTC
few | - | TRBJ1-1 | TRBV9 | CASSVDILPNTEAFF | TGTGCCAGCAGCGTAGACATTTTGCCGAACACTGAAGCTTTCTTT
- | - | TRBJ2-2 | TRBV19 | CATLFAGELFF | TGTGCCACCCTCTTCGCCGGGGAGCTGTTTTTT
- | TRBD1 | TRBJ2-3 | TRBV11-2 | CASSLGQTLTDTQYF | TGTGCCAGCAGCTTGGGACAGACCCTCACAGATACGCAGTATTTT
- | - | TRBJ1-2 | TRBV29-1 | CSVALWGGWFGYTF | TGCAGCGTTGCACTGTGGGGGGGGTGGTTTGGCTACACCTTC
- | TRBD1 | TRBJ2-7 | TRBV7-7 | CASSLWFQGAYEQYF | TGTGCTAGCAGCTTATGGTTCCAGGGGGCCTACGAGCAGTACTTC
- | TRBD1 | TRBJ1-5 | TRBV28 | CASSFRGRIQPQHF | TGTGCCAGCAGCTTCAGGGGGCGGATCCAGCCCCAGCATTTT
- | - | TRBJ1-1 | TRBV30 | CAWRRGMNTEAFF | TGTGCCTGGAGGAGGGGGATGAACACTGAAGCTTTCTTT
- | TRBD1 | TRBJ2-2 | TRBV27 | CASSTSGTGKTGELFF | TGTGCCAGCAGTACATCCGGGACAGGGAAAACCGGGGAGCTGTTTTTT
- | - | TRBJ2-7 | TRBV6-6 | CAAGERTYEQYF | TGTGCCGCCGGGGAAAGAACCTACGAGCAGTACTTC
- | - | TRBJ1-1 | TRBV30 | CAFIELNTEAFF | TGTGCCTTTATAGAGCTGAACACTGAAGCTTTCTTT
- | TRBD1 | TRBJ1-1 | TRBV5-1 | CASRTGGTEAFF | TGCGCCAGCAGAACAGGGGGCACTGAAGCTTTCTTT
- | TRBD2 | TRBJ2-1 | TRBV5-1 | CASSLLAGGPAYNEQFF | TGCGCCAGCAGCCTACTAGCGGGAGGGCCCGCCTACAATGAGCAGTTCTTC
- | TRBD1 | TRBJ2-5 | TRBV18 | CASSPRGVGTGGETQYF | TGTGCCAGCTCACCCAGAGGAGTCGGGACAGGGGGAGAGACCCAGTACTTC
- | TRBD2 | TRBJ2-2 | TRBV27 | CASSPGLAGVNTGELFF | TGTGCCAGCAGTCCCGGGCTAGCGGGAGTGAACACCGGGGAGCTGTTTTTT
- | TRBD2 | TRBJ2-7 | TRBV9 | CASSVGWGGEQYF | TGTGCCAGCAGCGTAGGGTGGGGGGGTGAGCAGTACTTC
- | - | TRBJ2-7 | TRBV7-9 | CASSSQTGTHYEQYF | TGTGCCAGCAGCTCCCAGACAGGCACCCACTACGAGCAGTACTTC
- | TRBD1 | TRBJ2-5 | TRBV5-1 | CASSVTGAYQETQYF | TGCGCCAGCAGCGTAACAGGGGCCTACCAAGAGACCCAGTACTTC
- | - | TRBJ1-2 | TRBV29-1 | CSATPGMYGYTF | TGCAGCGCTACCCCAGGGATGTATGGCTACACCTTC
- | TRBD2 | TRBJ2-7 | TRBV4-1 | CASSSLGRGDYEQYF | TGCGCCAGCAGCAGCCTCGGGCGGGGGGACTACGAGCAGTACTTC
- | - | TRBJ1-5 | TRBV6-1 | CASSEVPFEPYAGVRNQPQHF | TGTGCCAGCAGTGAAGTTCCATTTGAACCGTACGCGGGGGTGCGCAATCAGCCCCAGCATTTT
- | - | TRBJ1-5 | TRBV18 | CASSPQRSRNGQPQHF | TGTGCCAGCTCACCACAGAGATCTCGAAACGGTCAGCCCCAGCATTTT
- | TRBD1 | TRBJ2-7 | TRBV9 | CASSVVGDRGYEQYF | TGTGCCAGCAGCGTAGTAGGGGACAGGGGCTACGAGCAGTACTTC
- | - | TRBJ1-2 | TRBV29-1 | CSVEGRDSSLSNYGYTF | TGCAGCGTTGAGGGCCGGGATTCCTCCTTATCTAACTATGGCTACACCTTC
- | TRBD2 | TRBJ2-1 | TRBV5-1 | CASSLLQTGLKQFF | TGCGCCAGCAGCTTACTTCAAACGGGACTAAAGCAGTTCTTC
once | TRBD1 | TRBJ2-7 | TRBV11-2 | CASSLRTGDQYEQYF | TGTGCCAGCAGCCTCAGGACAGGGGACCAATACGAGCAGTACTTC
- | TRBD1 | TRBJ2-1 | TRBV11-2 | CASSLLLGQISYNEQFF | TGTGCCAGCAGCTTACTTCTGGGACAGATCTCCTACAATGAGCAGTTCTTC
- | - | TRBJ1-1 | TRBV12-5 | CASGLVMSRGGREAFF | TGTGCTAGTGGTTTGGTAATGAGCCGGGGAGGGCGGGAGGCTTTCTTT
- | - | TRBJ2-3 | TRBV6-5 | CASRNSASSTDTQYF | TGTGCCAGCAGAAATAGCGCGTCTAGCACAGATACGCAGTATTTT
- | TRBD1 | TRBJ2-7 | TRBV5-3 | CARSLSGTGSSYEQYF | TGTGCCAGAAGCTTGTCTGGGACAGGGTCCTCCTACGAGCAGTACTTC